This TCR beta chain was identified during a study of cytomegalovirus exposure and HLA in healthy donors. At the level of the study: The roughly 120 validation repertoires, a later analysis reported, used the same platform as the 600 to 700 repertoires from the first cohort.

Notes on this clone: Its matching antigen is unknown.

Study-wide results and limits: Clusters of TCRs from the first cohort tended to co-occur in the 100 to 150 validation repertoires (as a later analysis found). The study labeled more than 150 TCR beta chains cytomegalovirus-associated. According to reports, the classifier identified cytomegalovirus status with high specificity and sensitivity.

Profiled with immunoSEQ multiplex PCR; TCRdb holds only in-frame clones, not every one. The table includes 190,000 or so clones, around 82% detected once. The V gene's germline CDR1 is SGDLS and CDR2 YYNGEE. V was clipped by 7 bases and J by 4 bases, with 18 bases between them. This CDR3 spans 16 amino acids. The chain combines TRBV9 with TRBJ2-6; D might be TRBD1 (5 bases). The sequence came from a woman under 30 in good health and CMV-seropositive. Specimen: PBMCs. Written as DNA, the CDR3 is TGTGCCAGCGGGGCCCTGATGAGCAACGGGGCCAACGTCCTGACTTTC. Its translation: CASGALMSNGANVLTF.